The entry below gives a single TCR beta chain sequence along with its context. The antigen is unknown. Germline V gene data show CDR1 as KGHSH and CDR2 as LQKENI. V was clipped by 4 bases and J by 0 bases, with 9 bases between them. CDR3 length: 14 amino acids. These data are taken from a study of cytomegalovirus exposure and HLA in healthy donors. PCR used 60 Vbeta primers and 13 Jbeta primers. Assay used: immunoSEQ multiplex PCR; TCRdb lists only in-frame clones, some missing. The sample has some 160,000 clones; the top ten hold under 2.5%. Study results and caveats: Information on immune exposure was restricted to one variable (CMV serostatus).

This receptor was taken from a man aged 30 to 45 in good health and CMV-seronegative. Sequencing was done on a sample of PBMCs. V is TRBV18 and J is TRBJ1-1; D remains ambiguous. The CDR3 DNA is TGTGCCAGCTCACTCCAGGTACTGAACACTGAAGCTTTCTTT. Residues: CASSLQVLNTEAFF.